This T cell receptor beta chain stems from a study of a mutant IDH1 vaccine in newly diagnosed glioma. Overall study: In weeks 1, 3, 5, 7, 11, 15, 19 and 23, patients were vaccinated. Previous treatment comprised radiotherapy, temozolomide, or both, mostly both. Averaging about 37 years of age, treated patients were about 60% male and approximately 38% female. Findings and caveats of the study: Vaccine-induced immune responses were detected in about 93% of patients.

The time point is: week 11, during vaccination. Doses consisted of 300 ug of mutant IDH1 20-mer peptide each, paired with topical imiquimod. CDR1 SGHTA and CDR2 FQGNSA come from the germline V gene. The CDR3 runs 11 residues. With 6 bases removed from V and 6 bases from J, the gap between germline ends came to 5 bases. Worth noting for this clone: The antigen remains undetermined.

Only in-frame clones appear in the TCRdb table, and some are missing; sequencing was by immunoSEQ multiplex PCR. This table has roughly 110,000 clones, approximately 87% appearing once. The TCR originated in a woman in her forties or fifties with glioma. This chain joins TRBV7-2 and TRBJ2-2; D gene uncertain. The specimen comprised PBMCs, sampled from a glioma patient whose treatment included an IDH1 peptide vaccine. The CDR3: CASSYAGELFF. CDR3 bases: TGTGCCAGCAGTTACGCCGGGGAGCTGTTTTTT.